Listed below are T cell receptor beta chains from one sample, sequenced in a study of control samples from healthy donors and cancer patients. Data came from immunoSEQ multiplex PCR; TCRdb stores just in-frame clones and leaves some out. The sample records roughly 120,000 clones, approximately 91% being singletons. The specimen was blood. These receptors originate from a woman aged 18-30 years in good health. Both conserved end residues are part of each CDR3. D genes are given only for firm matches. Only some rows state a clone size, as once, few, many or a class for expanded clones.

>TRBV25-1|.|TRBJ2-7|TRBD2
CASSTWGGPRRYEQYF
TGTGCCAGCAGTACTTGGGGGGGTCCGCGAAGGTACGAGCAGTACTTC
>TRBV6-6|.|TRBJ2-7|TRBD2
CASSRLAGPDEQYF
TGTGCCAGCAGTAGACTAGCGGGACCTGACGAGCAGTACTTC
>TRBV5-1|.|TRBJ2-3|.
CASSGVGGRSTDTQYF
TGCGCCAGCAGCGGGGTTGGGGGAAGGAGCACAGATACGCAGTATTTT
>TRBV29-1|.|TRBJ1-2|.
CSVEDLPYRGYTF
TGCAGCGTTGAAGATCTTCCGTACAGGGGCTACACCTTC
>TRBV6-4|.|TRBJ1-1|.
CASSLQENTEAFF
TGTGCCAGCAGTCTACAGGAGAACACTGAAGCTTTCTTT
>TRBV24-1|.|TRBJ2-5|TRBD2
CATSGAGGGETQYF
TGTGCCACCAGTGGCGCGGGGGGAGGAGAGACCCAGTACTTC
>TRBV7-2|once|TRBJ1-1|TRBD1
CASSLRTGEGYSTEAFF
TGTGCCAGCAGCTTAAGAACAGGGGAAGGCTACAGCACTGAAGCTTTCTTT
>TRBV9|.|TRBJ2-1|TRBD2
CASSPRGAGYNEQFF
TGTGCCAGCAGCCCGCGGGGGGCCGGTTACAATGAGCAGTTCTTC
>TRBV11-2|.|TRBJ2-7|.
CASSNLARYEQYF
TGTGCCAGCAGCAACCTAGCCCGCTACGAGCAGTACTTC
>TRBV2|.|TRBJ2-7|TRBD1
CASSESKLGTGDHEQYF
TGTGCCAGCAGTGAAAGCAAGTTGGGGACAGGGGACCACGAGCAGTACTTC
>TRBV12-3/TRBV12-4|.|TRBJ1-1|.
CASSLTVNTEAFF
TGTGCCAGCAGTTTGACGGTGAACACTGAAGCTTTCTTT
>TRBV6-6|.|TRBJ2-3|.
CASSYLGPQLDTQYF
TGTGCCAGCAGTTATCTTGGGCCTCAATTGGATACGCAGTATTTT
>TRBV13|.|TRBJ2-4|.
CASKVLGSKNIQYF
TGTGCCAGCAAGGTTCTGGGTAGCAAAAACATTCAGTACTTC
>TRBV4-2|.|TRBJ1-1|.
CASSQEVGGHTEAFF
TGTGCCAGCAGCCAAGAGGTGGGAGGGCACACTGAAGCTTTCTTT
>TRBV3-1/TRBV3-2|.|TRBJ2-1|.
CASSHRGTSYNEQFF
TGTGCCAGCAGCCACCGCGGTACTTCCTACAATGAGCAGTTCTTC
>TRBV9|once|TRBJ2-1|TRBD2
CASSVEGTSGGTYNEQFF
TGTGCCAGCAGCGTAGAGGGGACTAGCGGGGGGACCTACAATGAGCAGTTCTTC
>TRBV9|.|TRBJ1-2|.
CASRASGASGYTF
TGTGCCAGCAGGGCTTCCGGGGCCTCCGGCTACACCTTC
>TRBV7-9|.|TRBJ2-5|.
CASSQLNEETQYF
TGTGCCAGCAGCCAACTTAATGAAGAGACCCAGTACTTC
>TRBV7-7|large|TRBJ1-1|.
CASSPVDGNTEAFF
TGTGCCAGCAGCCCGGTAGACGGGAACACTGAAGCTTTCTTT
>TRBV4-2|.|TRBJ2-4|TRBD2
CASSLIGTSGDLAKNIQYF
TGTGCCAGCAGCCTCATCGGGACTAGCGGGGACCTAGCCAAAAACATTCAGTACTTC
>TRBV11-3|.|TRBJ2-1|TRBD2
CASSFTSGDNEQFF
TGTGCCAGCAGCTTCACTAGCGGAGACAATGAGCAGTTCTTC
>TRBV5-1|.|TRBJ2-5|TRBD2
CASSFPPTSGGQETQYF
TGCGCCAGCAGCTTCCCCCCGACTAGCGGGGGACAAGAGACCCAGTACTTC
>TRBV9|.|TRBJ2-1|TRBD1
CASSGRDRFGVSYNEQFF
TGTGCCAGCAGCGGCCGGGACAGGTTTGGGGTTTCCTACAATGAGCAGTTCTTC
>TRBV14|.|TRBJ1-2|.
CASSQVSGYGYTF
TGTGCCAGCAGCCAAGTATCGGGTTATGGCTACACCTTC
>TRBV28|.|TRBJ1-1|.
CASMGNTEAFF
TGTGCCAGCATGGGGAACACTGAAGCTTTCTTT
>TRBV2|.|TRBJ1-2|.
CASKVSLDSYGYTF
TGTGCCAGCAAGGTGTCTCTCGACAGCTATGGCTACACCTTC
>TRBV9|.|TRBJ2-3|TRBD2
CASSDTSGGFTDTQYF
TGTGCCAGCAGCGACACTAGCGGGGGTTTCACAGATACGCAGTATTTT
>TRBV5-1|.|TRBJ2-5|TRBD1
CASSPGQGIPRETQYF
TGCGCCAGCAGCCCGGGACAGGGGATCCCACGAGAGACCCAGTACTTC
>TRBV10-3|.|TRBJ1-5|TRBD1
CAISEFPPGQGSNQPQHF
TGTGCCATCAGTGAATTCCCACCGGGACAGGGAAGCAATCAGCCCCAGCATTTT
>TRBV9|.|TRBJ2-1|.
CASSASYNEQFF
TGTGCCAGCAGCGCAAGCTACAATGAGCAGTTCTTC
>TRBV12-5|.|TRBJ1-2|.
CASAHHLPAPAGNYGYTF
TGTGCTAGTGCCCATCATTTGCCGGCCCCCGCGGGAAACTATGGCTACACCTTC
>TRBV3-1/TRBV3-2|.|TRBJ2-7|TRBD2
CASSQGGGRAGEQYF
TGTGCCAGCAGCCAAGGTGGCGGGAGGGCCGGCGAGCAGTACTTC
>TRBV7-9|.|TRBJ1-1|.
CASSRLDVGEAFF
TGTGCCAGCAGCCGATTAGACGTCGGTGAAGCTTTCTTT
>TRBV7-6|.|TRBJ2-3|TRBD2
CASSRIAGGYSDTQYF
TGTGCCAGCAGCCGAATAGCGGGGGGCTACTCAGATACGCAGTATTTT
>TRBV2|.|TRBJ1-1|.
CASSHGTGTEAFF
TGTGCCAGCAGCCACGGTACCGGCACTGAAGCTTTCTTT
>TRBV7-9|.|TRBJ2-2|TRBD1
CASSQPSGTGTGELFF
TGTGCCAGCAGCCAACCCTCCGGGACAGGGACCGGGGAGCTGTTTTTT
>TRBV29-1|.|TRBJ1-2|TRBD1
CSVEEDRGPRGYTF
TGCAGCGTTGAGGAGGACAGGGGGCCGAGGGGCTACACCTTC
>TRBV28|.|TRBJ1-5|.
CASRGPGKAQPQHF
TGTGCCAGCAGAGGTCCGGGGAAGGCACAGCCCCAGCATTTT
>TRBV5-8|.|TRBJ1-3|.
CASSLRTGSGNTIYF
TGTGCCAGCAGCTTGCGGACTGGCTCTGGAAACACCATATATTTT